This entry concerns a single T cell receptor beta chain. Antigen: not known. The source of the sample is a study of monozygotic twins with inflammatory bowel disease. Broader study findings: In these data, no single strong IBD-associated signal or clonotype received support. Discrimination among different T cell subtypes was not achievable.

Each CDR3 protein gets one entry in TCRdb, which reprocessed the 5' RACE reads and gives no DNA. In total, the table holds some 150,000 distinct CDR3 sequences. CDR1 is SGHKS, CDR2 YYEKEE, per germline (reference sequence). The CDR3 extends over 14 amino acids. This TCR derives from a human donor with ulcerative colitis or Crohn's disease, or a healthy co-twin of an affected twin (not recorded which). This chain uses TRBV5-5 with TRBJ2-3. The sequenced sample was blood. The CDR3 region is CASSLSGNRDTQYF.